The T cell receptor beta chain described here comes from a study of blood T cell repertoires in COVID-19. Study context: Nucleic acid was either cDNA or gDNA, and it came from T cells, B-cell-depleted T cells, or PBMCs.

Produced via immunoSEQ multiplex PCR; TCRdb's table is partial and in-frame only. This table has around 340,000 clones, about four fifths appearing once. V gave up 3 bases and J gave up 9 bases; unmatched junction bases: 8. The V gene's germline CDR1 is GTSNPN and CDR2 SVGIG (reference sequence). The CDR3 runs to 14 residues. Sequencing was carried out using peripheral blood. The chain carries TRBV30 and TRBJ2-2; 9 bases map to TRBD2. The TCR sequence derives from a man in his thirties or forties with active or convalescent COVID-19. CDR3 protein: CAWRKRGVTRELFF. CDR3 nucleotides: TGTGCCTGGAGAAAGCGGGGGGTTACCCGGGAGCTGTTTTTT.